This is a list of T cell receptor beta chains from one sample in a study of control samples from healthy donors and cancer patients. Method: immunoSEQ multiplex PCR; TCRdb's copy keeps in-frame clones and lacks some. The table has about 54,000 clones, 95% to 96% seen once. Material: blood. All receptors derive from a woman aged 30 to 39 in good health. Both conserved end residues are part of each CDR3. Fields, in order: V gene, D gene, J gene, clone size, CDR3 protein, CDR3 DNA. D genes are given only for firm matches. Size tells how often a clone was seen (once, few, many) or the class of an expanded clone, and some rows leave it out.

>TRBV6-6|-|TRBJ1-2|-
CASTKGTSYGYTF
TGTGCCAGCACAAAGGGGACAAGCTATGGCTACACCTTC
>TRBV27|-|TRBJ2-7|-
CASSPYAGTDTYEQYF
TGTGCCAGCAGTCCGTACGCCGGGACGGATACCTACGAGCAGTACTTC
>TRBV27|TRBD1|TRBJ1-5|once
CASSPDRGWNQPQHF
TGTGCCAGCAGTCCCGACAGGGGATGGAATCAGCCCCAGCATTTT
>TRBV10-2|-|TRBJ2-2|-
CASSEAVTGELFF
TGCGCCAGCAGTGAAGCGGTCACCGGGGAGCTGTTTTTT
>TRBV28|TRBD1|TRBJ1-5|-
CASSLDRGPQPQHF
TGTGCCAGCAGCTTGGACAGGGGGCCTCAGCCCCAGCATTTT
>TRBV2|-|TRBJ2-3|once
CASSSQPDTQYF
TGTGCCAGCAGTAGCCAGCCAGATACGCAGTATTTT
>TRBV28|-|TRBJ1-2|-
CAASPNYGYTF
TGTGCCGCCTCGCCAAACTATGGCTACACCTTC
>TRBV10-3|TRBD1|TRBJ1-5|-
CAIGTGNQPQHF
TGTGCCATCGGGACAGGGAATCAGCCCCAGCATTTT
>TRBV9|-|TRBJ1-2|-
CASSVDRSSTPYGYTF
TGTGCCAGCAGCGTAGATCGTTCCTCCACCCCCTATGGCTACACCTTC
>TRBV28|-|TRBJ1-1|-
CASSLVHTEAFF
TGTGCCAGCAGCCTTGTACACACTGAAGCTTTCTTT
>TRBV10-3|TRBD1|TRBJ2-7|-
CAISEGQGGPYEQYF
TGTGCCATCAGTGAGGGACAGGGGGGGCCCTACGAGCAGTACTTC
>TRBV5-1|TRBD1|TRBJ1-4|-
CASSDTGAGEKLFF
TGCGCCAGCAGCGACACAGGGGCGGGGGAAAAACTGTTTTTT
>TRBV6-5|-|TRBJ1-1|-
CASIRGGNTEAFF
TGTGCCAGCATCCGGGGGGGGAACACTGAAGCTTTCTTT
>TRBV2|-|TRBJ2-7|-
CASRDPLYEQYF
TGTGCCTCTAGGGACCCGCTCTACGAGCAGTACTTC
>TRBV5-6|TRBD1|TRBJ1-1|-
CASAPQGAPEAFF
TGTGCCAGCGCACCCCAGGGGGCCCCTGAAGCTTTCTTT
>TRBV27|-|TRBJ2-7|-
CASSLTPTYEQYF
TGTGCCAGCAGTCTGACTCCGACCTACGAGCAGTACTTC
>TRBV6-1|TRBD1|TRBJ2-3|few
CASSDGGDRGADTQYF
TGTGCCAGCAGTGACGGGGGGGACAGGGGGGCAGATACGCAGTATTTT
>TRBV27|TRBD2|TRBJ2-1|-
CASSLFGLAGYEQFF
TGTGCCAGCAGTTTGTTCGGACTAGCGGGCTATGAGCAGTTCTTC
>TRBV2|-|TRBJ1-3|-
CASRQGSGNTIYF
TGTGCCAGCAGACAGGGCTCTGGAAACACCATATATTTT
>TRBV18|TRBD1|TRBJ1-2|-
CASSPIGQGAYYGYTF
TGTGCCAGCTCACCGATCGGACAGGGGGCCTACTATGGCTACACCTTC
>TRBV7-2|-|TRBJ1-5|-
CASSLLGVQDRSRPQHF
TGTGCCAGCAGCCTTTTAGGAGTGCAGGATCGATCAAGGCCCCAGCATTTT
>TRBV2|-|TRBJ2-7|once
CASRNVVYEQYF
TGTGCCAGCAGAAACGTAGTCTACGAGCAGTACTTC
>TRBV9|TRBD2|TRBJ2-3|-
CASSAGLAGDTDTQYF
TGTGCCAGCAGCGCCGGACTAGCGGGAGACACAGATACGCAGTATTTT
>TRBV27|-|TRBJ1-1|-
CASSLLESGTEAFF
TGTGCCAGCAGTTTACTCGAGTCCGGTACTGAAGCTTTCTTT
>TRBV4-1|-|TRBJ1-5|-
CASSQALTSPQHF
TGCGCCAGCAGCCAAGCCCTCACGTCGCCCCAGCATTTT
>TRBV27|-|TRBJ1-1|-
CASSPKMNTEAFF
TGTGCCAGCAGTCCCAAAATGAACACTGAAGCTTTCTTT
>TRBV2|-|TRBJ1-1|-
CATAPGPKRAFF
TGTGCCACCGCTCCGGGACCAAAGAGAGCTTTCTTT
>TRBV6-6|-|TRBJ2-7|-
CASSTLGFSSYEQYF
TGTGCCAGCAGTACCCTTGGTTTTAGTTCCTACGAGCAGTACTTC
>TRBV24-1|TRBD1|TRBJ2-3|-
CATSDSTGGWQYF
TGTGCCACCAGTGACTCTACAGGGGGATGGCAGTATTTT
>TRBV7-8|-|TRBJ1-2|once
CASSFARDLNYGYTF
TGTGCCAGCAGCTTCGCCAGGGACCTTAACTATGGCTACACCTTC
>TRBV29-1|-|TRBJ2-1|-
CSASMDEQFF
TGCAGCGCCTCTATGGATGAGCAGTTCTTC